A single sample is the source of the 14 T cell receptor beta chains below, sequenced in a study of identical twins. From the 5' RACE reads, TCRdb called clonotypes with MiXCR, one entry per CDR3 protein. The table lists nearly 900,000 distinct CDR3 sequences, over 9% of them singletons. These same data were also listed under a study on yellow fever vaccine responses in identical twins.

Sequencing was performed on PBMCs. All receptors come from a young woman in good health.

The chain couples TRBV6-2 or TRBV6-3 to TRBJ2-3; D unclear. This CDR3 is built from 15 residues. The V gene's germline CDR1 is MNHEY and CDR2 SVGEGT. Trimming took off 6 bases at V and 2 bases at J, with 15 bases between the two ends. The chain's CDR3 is CASRTDPPDTDTQYF. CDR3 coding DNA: TGTGCCAGCAGAACGGACCCACCTGACACAGATACGCAGTATTTT.

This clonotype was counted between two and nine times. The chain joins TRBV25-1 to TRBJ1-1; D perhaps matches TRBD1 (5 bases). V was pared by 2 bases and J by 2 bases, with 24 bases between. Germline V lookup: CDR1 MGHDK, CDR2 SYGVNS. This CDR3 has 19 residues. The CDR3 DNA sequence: TGTGCCAGCAGTGAAGACGACAGACGCCGGGTCGGGGGAAACACTGAAGCTTTCTTT. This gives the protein CASSEDDRRRVGGNTEAFF.

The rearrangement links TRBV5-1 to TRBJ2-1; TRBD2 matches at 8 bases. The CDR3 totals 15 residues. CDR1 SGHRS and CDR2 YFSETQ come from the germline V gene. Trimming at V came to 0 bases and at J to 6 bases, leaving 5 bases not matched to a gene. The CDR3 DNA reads TGCGCCAGCAGCTTGGAGCGGGAGTCGTTCAATGAGCAGTTCTTC. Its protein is CASSLERESFNEQFF.

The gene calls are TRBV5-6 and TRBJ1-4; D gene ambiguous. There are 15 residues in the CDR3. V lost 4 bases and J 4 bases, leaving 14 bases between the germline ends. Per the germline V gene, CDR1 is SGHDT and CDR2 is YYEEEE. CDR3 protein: CASSPVGGDNEKLFF. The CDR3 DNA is TGTGCCAGCAGCCCCGTGGGAGGAGATAATGAAAAACTGTTTTTT.

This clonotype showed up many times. The CDR3 protein is CASSLTGLGTEAFF. The CDR3 DNA reads TGTGCCAGCAGTTTAACAGGCCTGGGCACTGAAGCTTTCTTT. The rearrangement joins TRBV27 to TRBJ1-1; a weak D match, TRBD1 (5 bases). V lost 2 bases, J lost 4 bases, and 11 bases lay in between. The germline CDR1 and CDR2 sequences are MNHEY and SMNVEV (reference sequence). The CDR3 has 14 amino acids.

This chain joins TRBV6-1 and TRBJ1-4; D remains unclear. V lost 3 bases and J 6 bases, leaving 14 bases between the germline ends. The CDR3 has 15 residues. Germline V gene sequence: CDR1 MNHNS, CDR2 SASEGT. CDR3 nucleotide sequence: TGTGCCAGCAGTGACCCGGGAACCCTCTATGAAAAACTGTTTTTT. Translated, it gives CASSDPGTLYEKLFF.

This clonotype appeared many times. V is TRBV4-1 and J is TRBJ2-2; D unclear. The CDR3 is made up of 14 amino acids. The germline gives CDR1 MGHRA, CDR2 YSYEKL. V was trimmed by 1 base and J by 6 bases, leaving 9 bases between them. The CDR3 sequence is CASSQGTSSGELFF. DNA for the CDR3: TGCGCCAGCAGCCAAGGAACGTCGTCCGGGGAGCTGTTTTTT.

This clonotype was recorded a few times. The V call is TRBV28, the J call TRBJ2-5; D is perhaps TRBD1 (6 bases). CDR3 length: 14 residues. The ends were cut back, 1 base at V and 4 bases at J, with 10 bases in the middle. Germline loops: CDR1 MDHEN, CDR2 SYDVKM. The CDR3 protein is CASSLSGDLETQYF. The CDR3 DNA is TGTGCCAGCAGTTTATCAGGGGACCTAGAGACCCAGTACTTC.

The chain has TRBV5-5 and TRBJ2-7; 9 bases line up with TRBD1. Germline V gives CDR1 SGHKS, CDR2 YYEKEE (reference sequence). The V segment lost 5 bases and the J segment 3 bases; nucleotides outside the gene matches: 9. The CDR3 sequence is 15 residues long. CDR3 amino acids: CASRLRDREVYEQYF. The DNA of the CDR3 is TGTGCCAGCAGGTTACGGGACAGGGAGGTCTACGAGCAGTACTTC.

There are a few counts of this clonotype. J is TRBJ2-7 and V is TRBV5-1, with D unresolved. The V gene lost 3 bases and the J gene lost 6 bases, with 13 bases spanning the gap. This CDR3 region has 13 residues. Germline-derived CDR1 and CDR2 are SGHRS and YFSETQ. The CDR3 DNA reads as TGCGCCAGCAGCTCAGCCCCTCGGGTCGAGCAGTACTTC. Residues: CASSSAPRVEQYF.

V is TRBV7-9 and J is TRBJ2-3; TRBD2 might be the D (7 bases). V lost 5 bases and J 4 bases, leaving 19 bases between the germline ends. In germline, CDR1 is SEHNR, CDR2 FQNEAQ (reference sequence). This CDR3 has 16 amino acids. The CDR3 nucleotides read TGTGCCAGCAGCCATTCGACGGGGGGCCGGGCAGATACGCAGTATTTT. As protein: CASSHSTGGRADTQYF.

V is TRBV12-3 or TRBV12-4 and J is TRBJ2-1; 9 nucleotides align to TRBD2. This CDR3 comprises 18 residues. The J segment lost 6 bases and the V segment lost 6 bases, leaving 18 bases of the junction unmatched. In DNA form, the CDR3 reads TGTGCCAGCAGCCAATGGGGCTCAGCGGGAGGCGACTTCAATGAGCAGTTCTTC. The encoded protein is CASSQWGSAGGDFNEQFF.

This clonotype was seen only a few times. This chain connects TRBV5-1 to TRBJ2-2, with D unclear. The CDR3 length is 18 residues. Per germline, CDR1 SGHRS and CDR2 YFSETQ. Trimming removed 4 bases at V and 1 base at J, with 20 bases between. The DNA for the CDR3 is TGCGCCAGCAGCACTCCCACACCCTGGCAGGAGAACACCGGGGAGCTGTTTTTT. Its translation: CASSTPTPWQENTGELFF.

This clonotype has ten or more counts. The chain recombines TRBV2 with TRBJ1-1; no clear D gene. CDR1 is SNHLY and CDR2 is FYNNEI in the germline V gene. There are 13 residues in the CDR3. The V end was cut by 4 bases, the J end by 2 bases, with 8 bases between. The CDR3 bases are TGTGCCAGCAGTGGGGTAGGAAACACTGAAGCTTTCTTT. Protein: CASSGVGNTEAFF.